Given below is one T cell receptor (beta chain) in context. Its antigen is not known. The source of the sample is a study of OX40 agonist ivuxolimab in advanced cancers. Study at large: Dose-escalation cases comprised hepatocellular carcinoma, melanoma, renal cell or head and neck cancer. People who had prior anti-PD-1, anti-PD-L1 or anti-CTLA-4 therapy could take part, and about 40% had some.

V was trimmed by 6 bases and J by 5 bases, leaving 13 bases between them. Germline values: CDR1 LGHNA, CDR2 YNFKEQ. The CDR3 has 13 residues. The method was immunoSEQ multiplex PCR; TCRdb's version includes in-frame clones alone and lacks a portion of them. The repertoire holds 65,000 to 100,000 clones, with 70% to 90% as singletons. Broader study findings: Among the lowest peripheral clonal expansion occurred in 0.1-3.0 mg/kg partial responders.

This specimen was CD4+ or CD8+ T cells sorted from blood, taken in a trial of the OX40 agonist ivuxolimab. The clonotype originates from an adult with an advanced solid tumor such as melanoma, head and neck, liver or kidney cancer. V gene TRBV4-2 combines with J gene TRBJ2-5; TRBD2 might be the D (6 bases). The CDR3 loop reads CASSWDFSETQYF. The CDR3, as DNA: TGTGCCAGCAGTTGGGACTTTTCCGAGACCCAGTACTTC.